This T cell receptor (beta chain) was recovered during a study of blood T cell repertoires in COVID-19. The overall study: Sites across the United States, Italy and Spain contributed samples from acute and convalescent COVID-19. The analysed material was cDNA or gDNA that came from T cells, B-cell-depleted T cells, or PBMCs.

Profiling relied on immunoSEQ multiplex PCR, and the TCRdb table lists in-frame clones only, not all of them. This sample has some 100,000 clones; around 87% occur once, and the top ten carry roughly 10%. Trimming cost V 3 bases and J 4 bases; bases outside gene matches: 5. The CDR3 runs 14 residues. CDR1 SEHNR and CDR2 FQNEAQ come from the germline V gene (reference sequence). The rearrangement links TRBV7-9 to TRBJ1-1, with 7 bases that match TRBD1. Sequencing was carried out using peripheral blood. This receptor was taken from a woman under 40 with acute or convalescent COVID-19. The CDR3, as DNA: TGTGCCAGCAGCTTGTTGGGACAGAGCACTGAAGCTTTCTTT. Translated: CASSLLGQSTEAFF.